This T cell receptor (beta chain) was observed in a study of blood T cell repertoires in COVID-19. Study details: Sites across the United States, Italy and Spain contributed samples from acute and convalescent COVID-19.

The CDR3 is made up of 15 amino acids. Germline CDR1 MGHRA, CDR2 YSYEKL. J gave up 4 bases and V 4 bases, and 7 bases lay outside the gene matches. Data came from immunoSEQ multiplex PCR; TCRdb stores just in-frame clones and leaves some out. Among roughly 65,000 clones listed, about 88% were seen once. This TCR was recovered from a man between 60 and 75 years old with acute or convalescent COVID-19. The genes are TRBV4-1 and TRBJ2-7, with 10 bases fitting TRBD1. The sample taken for sequencing was peripheral blood. The CDR3 DNA follows: TGCGCCAGCAGCCTGGACAGGGGGGGCCTATACGAGCAGTACTTC. Translated: CASSLDRGGLYEQYF.